The clone carrying this T cell receptor (beta chain) showed up many times. No antigen is known for it. These data belong to a study of neurological immune-mediated disorders. Notes on the study in general: HTLV-1-associated myelopathy had the most TCR clonal expansion, while multiple sclerosis had the least, a level that fell below healthy controls.

The authors produced cDNA by 5'RACE using 10-nucleotide random UMIs. TCRdb called the 5' RACE reads again in MiXCR, with one record for every CDR3 protein. The sample lists tens of thousands of distinct CDR3 sequences, under 30% occurring once. The group of healthy controls was made up of people who were blood bank volunteers in Maryland, USA. 2 million PBMCs stored at -80 C were the source of the unsorted libraries. The CDR3 runs to 15 residues. CDR1 and CDR2 from the germline V gene are SGHTA and FQGNSA. Between the trimmed V and J ends, which lost 5 bases and 2 bases, there was a span of 15 bases. Sequenced input: PBMCs. This chain uses TRBV7-2 with TRBJ1-2; D call uncertain. This TCR was recovered from a woman in her seventies in good health. CDR3 amino acids: CASSLRLPENYGYTF. The CDR3 bases are TGTGCCAGCAGCCTCCGCCTCCCCGAGAACTATGGCTACACCTTC. The whole variable domain, filled in from reference TRBV7-2 and TRBJ1-2, reads GAGVSQSPSNKVTEKGKDVELRCDPISGHTALYWYRQSLGQGLEFLIYFQGNSAPDKSGLPSDRFSAERTGGSVSTLTIQRTQQEDSAVYLCASSLRLPENYGYTFGSGTRLTVV.